A single sample gave rise to the 26 T cell receptor beta chains below, sequenced in a study of CD8+CD57+ T cells in acquired aplastic anemia. Sequenced patients had shown CD8+CD57+ cell expansion by flow cytometry. Genomic DNA was employed as the template in profiling TCR beta VDJ and CDR3. Each CDR3 protein gets one entry after TCRdb re-called the reads with MiXCR. The sample consists of 200,000 to 250,000 distinct CDR3 sequences, almost 50% of them appearing once. The source material was sorted CD4+, CD8+, or CD8+CD57+ T cells (not recorded which) from PBMCs. All receptors come from a human donor with aplastic anemia.

In its sample, this clonotype was seen once. The chain recombines TRBV12-3 or TRBV12-4 with TRBJ2-3; 9 bases are a match to TRBD2. The J segment lost 4 bases and the V segment lost 7 bases, leaving 6 bases of the junction unmatched. The CDR3 is made up of 14 amino acids. The CDR3: CASTSGVNSDTQYF. DNA for the CDR3: TGTGCCAGCACTAGCGGGGTGAATTCAGATACGCAGTATTTT.

Of note for this clonotype: A much bigger clone sits one base away, suggesting this may be a read error. This chain uses TRBV5-4 with TRBJ1-4; D is possibly TRBD1 (6 bases). Germline CDR1 reads SGHNT; CDR2 reads YYREEE (reference sequence). The CDR3 has 13 residues. The CDR3, as DNA: TGTGCCAGCGCGAGGGGGTCTAATGAAAAACTGTCTTTT. Translating it yields CASARGSNEKLSF.

This clonotype has just a few counts. The chain recombines TRBV7-9 with TRBJ2-7, with 7 positions matching TRBD1. With 6 bases clipped from V and 2 bases from J, the junction kept 10 bases outside the gene matches. Germline CDR1 SEHNR, CDR2 FQNEAQ (reference sequence). This CDR3 spans 15 amino acids. The CDR3, as DNA: TGTGCCAGCAGGTATCTGACAGGGACAACCTACGAGCAGTACTTC. Translating it yields CASRYLTGTTYEQYF.

Here the CDR3 reads CASTGGLAGGRPDTQYF. The DNA for the CDR3 is TGTGCCTCAACCGGTGGGCTAGCGGGGGGGCGGCCAGATACGCAGTATTTT. The chain employs TRBV10-3 and TRBJ2-3, with TRBD2 matching 12 bases. With V trimmed by 11 bases and J by 4 bases, 16 bases remained unmatched. From germline, CDR1 is ENHRY and CDR2 SYGVKD. CDR3 length: 17 residues.

Note on this clonotype: A much larger clone sits a single nucleotide away, making a read error possible. This rearrangement joins TRBV7-9 to TRBJ1-1; D is perhaps TRBD1 (5 bases). CDR1 is SEHNR and CDR2 is FQNEAQ in the germline V gene (reference sequence). The CDR3 extends over 16 amino acids. The CDR3 sequence is CASGLAGLGTVPKAFF. CDR3 bases: TGTGCCAGCGGCTTGGCGGGGCTAGGAACGGTTCCTAAAGCTTTCTTT.

This clonotype was recorded at least ten times. The rearrangement links TRBV29-1 to TRBJ2-3; D is possibly TRBD2 (5 bases). Germline CDR1 is SQVTM and CDR2 is ANQGSEA. This CDR3 comprises 12 residues. The V and J ends lost 4 bases and 2 bases respectively, with 7 bases between them. This CDR3 reads CSVVRDTDTQYF. The CDR3 nucleotides are TGCAGCGTTGTGAGGGACACAGATACGCAGTATTTT.

At least ten counts were recorded for this clonotype. The genes are TRBV7-3 and TRBJ2-2; a weak D match, TRBD1 (5 bases). Germline V gene sequence: CDR1 SGHTA, CDR2 FQGTGA. Trimming cost V 0 bases and J 4 bases, with 6 bases left between them. The CDR3 consists of 14 residues. The CDR3 sequence: CASSLTGATGELFF. The CDR3 DNA reads TGTGCCAGCAGCTTAACAGGGGCCACCGGGGAGCTGTTTTTT.

This clonotype was observed many times. This chain connects TRBV12-3 or TRBV12-4 to TRBJ2-7, with TRBD1 matching 8 bases. The CDR3 has 13 residues. Trimming removed 8 bases from V and 5 bases from J; junction bases left unmatched: 8. In DNA, the CDR3 is TGTGCCAGCGGATCAGGGGGCGGAAACGAGCAGTACTTC. Translated, it gives CASGSGGGNEQYF.

The gene calls are TRBV2 and TRBJ1-6; D is unclear. The CDR3 has 14 amino acids. Trimming took 3 bases from V and 10 from J, leaving 13 bases between them. Germline lookup yields CDR1 SNHLY and CDR2 FYNNEI. CDR3 loop: CASSDNSIGSPLHF. CDR3 bases: TGTGCCAGCAGTGATAACTCTATAGGCTCACCCCTCCACTTT.

Points on this clonotype: An end of the junction does not agree with germline; a read error may underlie this. The gene calls are TRBV11-3 and TRBJ2-1, with 9 bases aligning to TRBD2. The CDR3 has 14 amino acids. Germline CDR1 is SGHNT and CDR2 is YENEEA. This CDR3 is CASSQERGANEQFF. The CDR3 nucleotides are TGCGCCAGCAGCCAAGAGCGGGGGGCCAATGAGCAGTTCTTC. The variable domain in full, with the rest retrieved from reference TRBV11-3 and TRBJ2-1, is EAGVVQSPRYKIIEKKQPVAFWCNPISGHNTLYWYLQNLGQGPELLIRYENEEAVDDSQLPKDRFSAERLKGVDSTLKIQPAELGDSAVYLCASSQERGANEQFFGPGTRLTVL.

The rearrangement uses TRBV20-1 and TRBJ1-6; no reliable D call. In germline, CDR1 is DFQATT, CDR2 SNEGSKA (reference sequence). CDR3 size: 14 residues. The germline V and J ends were trimmed by 6 bases and 3 bases, with 12 bases remaining between them. In nucleotides, the CDR3 is TGCAGTGCAACAGTTTCCAGCTATAATTCACCCCTCCACTTT. This gives the protein CSATVSSYNSPLHF.

To note about this clonotype: A much larger clone lies one base from this, so it may be a read error. This sequence joins TRBV7-2 and TRBJ1-6, with D perhaps TRBD1 (6 bases). With 5 bases removed from V and 9 bases from J, the gap between germline ends came to 14 bases. The length of the CDR3 is 14 residues. Germline CDR1 is SGHTA and CDR2 is FQGNSA. CDR3 in amino acids: CASSPWTAGSPLHF. CDR3 nucleotide sequence: TGTGCCAGCAGCCCCTGGACAGCTGGTTCACCCCTCCACTTT.

To note about this clonotype: A much larger clone differs by one base, so this may be a read error. J is TRBJ2-1 and V is TRBV6-5, with D possibly being TRBD2 (5 bases). There are 14 residues in the CDR3. Germline CDR1 MNHEY, CDR2 SVGAGI. V lost 6 bases and J 7 bases, leaving 16 bases between the germline ends. Here the CDR3 reads CASRPELVRNEQFF. CDR3 sequence (DNA): TGTGCCAGCAGACCGGAACTAGTCAGGAATGAGCAGTTCTTC.

This clonotype was seen many times. V and J are TRBV10-3 and TRBJ1-1; maybe TRBD1 (5 bases). The CDR3 has 13 residues. Germline CDR1 ENHRY, CDR2 SYGVKD. Trimming pared 3 bases from V and 1 base from J, leaving 6 bases between. The CDR3 sequence is CAISETGNTEAFF. The CDR3 region has the DNA TGTGCCATCAGTGAAACAGGGAACACTGAAGCTTTCTTT.

This clonotype turned up a few times. This chain links TRBV20-1 with TRBJ1-2; D possibly corresponds to TRBD1 (6 bases). V dropped 4 bases and J dropped 5 bases, with 14 bases sitting between them. Germline CDR1 reads DFQATT; CDR2 reads SNEGSKA (reference sequence). This CDR3 is 13 amino acids long. CDR3 DNA sequence: TGCAGTGCTACCAACCCACAGGGATATGGCTACACCTTC. Translated, it gives CSATNPQGYGYTF.

This clonotype was seen repeatedly, ten times or more. The CDR3: CASSRGINQPQHF. CDR3 coding DNA: TGCGCCAGCAGTCGAGGGATTAATCAGCCCCAGCATTTT. The chain is built from TRBV10-2 and TRBJ1-5; D is uncertain. This CDR3 has 13 residues. Germline CDR1 WSHSY, CDR2 SAAADI. V lost 5 bases and J lost 4, with 9 bases in between.

The chain is built from TRBV25-1 and TRBJ2-3, with 13 bases fitting TRBD2. The CDR3 consists of 18 residues. The germline V gene has CDR1 MGHDK and CDR2 SYGVNS. Trimming cost V 4 bases and J 1 base; bases outside gene matches: 8. The CDR3 coding sequence is TGTGCCAGCAGTGCTAAGGTCGGACTAGCGGGGGGCACAGATACGCAGTATTTT. Protein product: CASSAKVGLAGGTDTQYF.

The chain combines TRBV7-9 with TRBJ2-7; a possible D gene is TRBD2 (7 bases). CDR3 length equals 14 residues. Germline loops: CDR1 SEHNR, CDR2 FQNEAQ (reference sequence). Trimming stripped 5 bases from V and 5 bases from J, with 16 bases between. CDR3 residues: CASSPETGRDEQYF. The CDR3 DNA sequence: TGTGCCAGCAGCCCCGAAACAGGGAGGGACGAGCAGTACTTC.

This sequence joins TRBV5-1 and TRBJ2-5; D remains ambiguous. The CDR3 is 13 amino acids. Trimming took off 4 bases at V and 5 bases at J, with 12 bases between the two ends. Per the germline V gene, CDR1 is SGHRS and CDR2 is YFSETQ. The CDR3 is CASSPHQPETQYF. The CDR3 bases are TGCGCCAGCAGCCCTCACCAACCCGAGACCCAGTACTTC.

The chain combines TRBV7-6 with TRBJ2-5; D unresolved. Germline V gene lookup returns CDR1 SGHVS and CDR2 FNYEAQ. The CDR3 has 13 amino acids. V lost 5 bases and J 2 bases, leaving 9 bases between the germline ends. DNA for the CDR3: TGTGCCAGCAGCCGAGGACGGCAAGAGACCCAGTACTTC. Its protein product is CASSRGRQETQYF.

The chain is built from TRBV20-1 and TRBJ1-6; D is possibly TRBD1 (5 bases). The CDR3 is 14 residues long. Between the trimmed V and J ends, which lost 0 bases and 10 bases, there was a span of 13 bases. CDR1 is DFQATT and CDR2 is SNEGSKA in the germline V gene (reference sequence). The DNA of the CDR3 is TGCAGTGCTAGAGATTTTGGGGCTGGCTCACCCCTCCACTTT. Translating gives CSARDFGAGSPLHF.

This clonotype showed up many times. CDR3 in DNA: TGTGCCAGCCGCCCCGGACCGAACCCCACTGAAGCTTTCTTT. This encodes CASRPGPNPTEAFF. The gene calls are TRBV7-8 and TRBJ1-1; D is unclear. V lost 8 bases to trimming and J lost 4 bases, with 17 bases between them. This CDR3 comprises 14 residues. Germline V gives CDR1 SGHVS, CDR2 FQNEAQ.

About this clonotype: A much larger clonotype is one base distant, so this may be a read error. The V and J genes are TRBV7-3 and TRBJ1-4; the match to TRBD1 covers 8 bases. This CDR3 contains 14 residues. From germline, CDR1 is SGHTA and CDR2 FQGTGA. The J segment lost 8 bases and the V segment lost 5 bases, leaving 7 bases of the junction unmatched. The CDR3 reads CASSPRTGREKLFF. The CDR3 DNA is TGTGCCAGCAGCCCCCGGACAGGGCGGGAAAAACTGTTTTTT. Based on the CDR3 plus reference TRBV7-3 and TRBJ1-4, the full variable domain is GAGVSQTPSNKVTEKGKYVELRCDPISGHTALYWYRQSLGQGPEFLIYFQGTGAADDSGLPNDRFFAVRPEGSVSTLKIQRTERGDSAVYLCASSPRTGREKLFFGSGTQLSVL.

This clonotype was counted at least ten times. This chain uses TRBV10-2 with TRBJ2-2; tentative D call: TRBD1 (6 bases). Looked up from germline, CDR1 is WSHSY and CDR2 is SAAADI. There are 14 residues in the CDR3. The V gene lost 6 bases and the J gene lost 5 bases, with 13 bases spanning the gap. CDR3 bases: TGCGCCAGCAGGGCGGCAGGGGATACCGGGGAGCTGTTTTTT. Encoded protein: CASRAAGDTGELFF.

This clonotype was observed a handful of times. This chain joins TRBV29-1 and TRBJ2-3; D gene uncertain. V was cut by 5 bases and J by 0 bases, with 9 bases left in between. CDR1 and CDR2 (germline): SQVTM, ANQGSEA. The CDR3 is made up of 13 amino acids. This chain's CDR3 is CSVRHGSTDTQYF. Here the CDR3 DNA reads TGCAGCGTTCGGCACGGGAGCACAGATACGCAGTATTTT.

In this sample, this clonotype turned up many times. This sequence joins TRBV11-3 and TRBJ2-7, with 7 positions matching TRBD1. This CDR3 region has 13 residues. Germline loops: CDR1 SGHNT, CDR2 YENEEA. V gave up 3 bases and J gave up 3 bases; unmatched junction bases: 2. CDR3 in amino acids: CASSFNRGYEQYF. The CDR3 nucleotides read TGTGCCAGCAGCTTTAACAGGGGCTACGAGCAGTACTTC. The whole variable domain, filled in from reference TRBV11-3 and TRBJ2-7, reads EAGVVQSPRYKIIEKKQPVAFWCNPISGHNTLYWYLQNLGQGPELLIRYENEEAVDDSQLPKDRFSAERLKGVDSTLKIQPAELGDSAVYLCASSFNRGYEQYFGPGTRLTVT.